The next 13 T cell receptor beta chains were all read from a single sample in a study of T cells in women clearing cervical HPV infection. Sequenced by immunoSEQ multiplex PCR; TCRdb stores in-frame clones only, minus some. The sample has 20,000 to 25,000 clones. The sample was blood buffy coat. The receptors were sampled from a woman aged 18 to 75 with a cervical HPV16 infection that either progressed to CIN3+ or cleared (not recorded which).

Worth noting for this clone: The sequenced fragment ends 3 residues before the CDR3 boundary, so the rest is inferred from the germline J gene. At the DNA level, this CDR3 is encoded by other sequences in the same sample as well. The chain carries TRBV20-1 and TRBJ2-1; 8 bases fit TRBD2. With V trimmed by 5 bases and J by 7 bases, 7 bases remained unmatched. The germline gives CDR1 DFQATT, CDR2 SNEGSKA (reference sequence). This CDR3 has 13 amino acids. The CDR3: CSARLAPLNEQFF. The CDR3 bases that were read are TGCAGTGCTCGACTAGCGCCCCTAAATGAG.

In regard to this clone: The read terminates 3 residues before the CDR3 end, so the remaining end is supplied by the germline J gene. V is TRBV12-3 or TRBV12-4 and J is TRBJ1-6; TRBD1 agrees at 7 bases. V was clipped by 4 bases and J by 5 bases; unmatched bases: 2. The CDR3 extends over 14 amino acids. The CDR3 loop is CASSYRGNNSPLHF. The part of the CDR3 DNA that was read is TGTGCCAGCAGTTACAGGGGTAATAATTCACCC.

Regarding this clone: Read sequence stops 3 residues before the CDR3 end, and the germline J gene provides the missing end. The chain combines TRBV30 with TRBJ1-5, with 7 bases lining up with TRBD1. J was trimmed by 0 bases and V by 4 bases; bases with no gene match: 18. This CDR3 has 19 amino acids. Germline CDR1 is GTSNPN and CDR2 is SVGIG (reference sequence). Incomplete CDR3 DNA: TGTGCCTGGACTCCCCACCGACAGGGAGGTCTATATAGCAATCAGCCC. Translated, it gives CAWTPHRQGGLYSNQP. The complete CDR3 sequence is CAWTPHRQGGLYSNQPQHF.

For this clone: The CDR3 end falls 3 residues outside the read, so it is completed with the germline J gene. This chain joins TRBV5-6 and TRBJ1-2; the D gene is possibly TRBD1 (6 bases). The CDR3 length is 12 residues. The germline V gene encodes CDR1 SGHDT and CDR2 YYEEEE. The CDR3 sequence is CASSYRAADYTF. The part of the CDR3 DNA that was read is TGTGCCAGCAGCTACAGGGCGGCCGAC.

With respect to this clone: The observed sequence ends 3 residues before the CDR3 terminus, with the missing tail filled in from the germline J gene. The chain links TRBV10-3 to TRBJ2-1, with TRBD2 matching over 15 bases. The ends lost 6 bases at V and 9 bases at J; junction bases unmatched: 15. The CDR3 loop spans 18 amino acids. The germline V gene has CDR1 ENHRY and CDR2 SYGVKD. CDR3 DNA, as far as it was read: TGTGCCATCAGCAAGATGACCGGGACTAGCGGGAGGTCGGGTGAG. Translation gives CAISKMTGTSGRSGE. The full CDR3 reads CAISKMTGTSGRSGEQFF.

Concerning this clone itself: The read ends 3 residues shy of where the CDR3 ends; the end is completed using the germline J gene. The V call is TRBV7-2, the J call TRBJ2-1, with no clear D. Trimming pared 5 bases from V and 7 bases from J, leaving 6 bases between. Germline V gene data show CDR1 as SGHTA and CDR2 as FQGNSA. The CDR3 covers 11 residues. The DNA read from the CDR3 is TGTGCCAGCAGCCAGTGGAATGAG. Protein sequence: CASSQWNE. The complete CDR3 protein is CASSQWNEQFF.

As to this clone: The read terminates 3 residues before the CDR3 end, so the remaining end is supplied by the germline J gene. This chain joins TRBV20-1 and TRBJ2-1; TRBD1 or TRBD2 may be the D gene (5 bases each). V lost 4 bases, J lost 0 bases, and 13 bases lay in between. Germline V gene sequence: CDR1 DFQATT, CDR2 SNEGSKA (reference sequence). The CDR3 is made up of 15 amino acids. CDR3 DNA (partial): TGCAGTGCTACGAGGGCCAGGGCCTCCTACAATGAG. Amino acid sequence: CSATRARASYNE. The CDR3 as a whole reads CSATRARASYNEQFF.

Comment on this clone: Coverage ceases 3 residues before the CDR3 finishes, and the germline J gene fills in the end. This rearrangement joins TRBV20-1 to TRBJ1-6; the D gene is possibly TRBD1 (6 bases). Trimming pared 4 bases from V and 11 bases from J, leaving 21 bases between. The CDR3 has 15 residues. Germline V gene data show CDR1 as DFQATT and CDR2 as SNEGSKA (reference sequence). CDR3 sequence reads: CSATNPDGGGPPLHF. The DNA read from the CDR3 is TGCAGTGCTACGAACCCGGACGGAGGGGGTCCACCC.

Comment on this clone: The CDR3 end lies 3 residues beyond the end of the read and is filled in from the germline J gene. The chain links TRBV7-9 to TRBJ2-5; TRBD1 aligns across 7 bases. This CDR3 spans 14 amino acids. J lost 1 base, V lost 5 bases, and 4 bases had no gene match. In germline, CDR1 is SEHNR, CDR2 FQNEAQ (reference sequence). The sequenced CDR3 bases are TGTGCCAGCAGCCAATGGGACAGCCAAGAGACC. Protein product: CASSQWDSQET. The whole CDR3 region reads CASSQWDSQETQYF.

Remarks on this clone: The observed sequence ends 3 residues before the CDR3 terminus, with the missing tail filled in from the germline J gene. V usage is TRBV18 and J usage is TRBJ2-1, with 10 bases lining up with TRBD1. V lost 3 bases, J lost 3 bases, and 2 bases stayed unmatched. This CDR3 spans 15 amino acids. Germline-derived CDR1 and CDR2 are KGHSH and LQKENI. The DNA read from the CDR3 is TGTGCCAGCTCACCCCGGGACAGGGGCTACAATGAG. Its translation is CASSPRDRGYNE. The CDR3, in full, reads CASSPRDRGYNEQFF.

A note on this clone: The read ends 3 residues before the CDR3 terminus; that terminus is restored from the germline J gene. The chain carries TRBV19 and TRBJ2-3; 10 nucleotides match TRBD1. Germline V CDR1 and CDR2: LNHDA, SQIVND (reference sequence). The CDR3 is 14 amino acids. V lost 7 bases and J lost 4; bases outside the gene matches: 5. The CDR3: CASMGQGLADTQYF. CDR3 bases read: TGTGCCAGTATGGGACAGGGGTTGGCAGATACG.

Concerning this clone itself: Coverage ceases 3 residues before the CDR3 finishes, and the germline J gene fills in the end. The V gene is TRBV7-9, the J gene TRBJ1-4, with D unresolved. V lost 1 base to trimming and J lost 6 bases, with 6 bases between them. The CDR3 covers 13 residues. CDR1 is SEHNR and CDR2 is FQNEAQ in the germline V gene (reference sequence). The sequenced CDR3 bases are TGTGCCAGCAGCTTAGACCAGGATGAAAAA. Its protein is CASSLDQDEK. The whole CDR3 reads CASSLDQDEKLFF.

On this clone itself: The read comes to an end 3 residues before the CDR3 does, leaving the germline J gene to fill in the end. The rearrangement uses TRBV10-3 and TRBJ2-5; possibly TRBD2 for D (6 bases). The V end was cut by 4 bases, the J end by 0 bases, with 15 bases between. CDR1 ENHRY and CDR2 SYGVKD come from the germline V gene. This CDR3 comprises 16 residues. The CDR3 sequence is CAISGGVASYQETQYF. Incomplete CDR3 DNA: TGTGCCATCAGTGGGGGGGTGGCCTCGTACCAAGAGACC.